This T cell receptor beta chain originates from a study of blood T cell repertoires in COVID-19. On the study more broadly: The United States, Italy and Spain supplied acute and convalescent COVID-19 samples. T cells, B-cell-depleted T cells, or PBMCs provided the cDNA or gDNA that served as material.

The germline V gene encodes CDR1 MDHEN and CDR2 SYDVKM. The CDR3 has 14 residues. V shed 10 bases and J shed 0 bases, with 15 bases lying between them. As handled by the study authors: Amplification with reference gene primers provided the estimates of nucleated cell counts. Repertoires were generated with immunoSEQ multiplex PCR, while TCRdb's copy carries only in-frame clones and drops some. The DNA gave D and trimming, while V, J and clone size come from that table. The sample consists of hundreds of thousands of clones, about four fifths of them appearing once. The sequence derives from a woman aged 80 or over with acute or convalescent COVID-19. The chain has TRBV28 and TRBJ1-2, with no clear D. Material: peripheral blood. The CDR3 sequence is CATGFGITNYGYTF. The CDR3 bases are TGTGCCACCGGATTCGGGATTACTAACTATGGCTACACCTTC.